This TCR beta chain was profiled in a study of CD8 T cells in ankylosing spondylitis. The CDR3 spans 14 residues. The germline CDR1 and CDR2 sequences are MDHEN and SYDVKM. The ends lost 6 bases at V and 3 bases at J; junction bases unmatched: 5. This clonotype has ten or more counts. TCRdb used MiXCR to reprocess the 5' RACE reads, holding one entry per CDR3 protein. The sample holds about 320,000 distinct CDR3 sequences, approximately 10% seen once. The sequence came from a female donor with ankylosing spondylitis or in good health (not recorded which). This chain connects TRBV28 to TRBJ2-4; the match to TRBD1 covers 7 bases. The sample taken for sequencing was blood, either unsorted or a sorted T cell fraction (not recorded which). The CDR3 loop reads CASSTQGVKNIQYF. CDR3 sequence (DNA): TGTGCCAGCAGCACCCAGGGGGTCAAAAACATTCAGTACTTC.